One and the same sample provided the 30 T cell receptor beta chains below, sequenced in a study of molecular identifiers for immune sequencing clone quantification. TCRdb redid the calling of the PCR reads with MiXCR, one entry per CDR3 protein. The repertoire holds 400,000 to 600,000 distinct CDR3 sequences, with approximately 25% as singletons. The sample was naive CD8+ T cells from blood, with Jurkat cell RNA spiked in. Stated subset: FACS-sorted CD8+CD4-CCR7+CD45RA+ naive T cells. Receptor source: a human donor in good health. Some libraries in this study had Jurkat cell RNA spiked in.

This clonotype appeared a few times. This chain connects TRBV6-2 or TRBV6-3 to TRBJ2-7; 10 bases match TRBD1. The CDR3 is made up of 14 amino acids. Germline V gene sequence: CDR1 MNHEY, CDR2 SVGEGT. Trimming at V came to 6 bases and at J to 5 bases, leaving 7 bases not matched to a gene. The CDR3 DNA reads TGTGCCAGCAGCGCCGGGACAGGGGTCAACGAGCAGTACTTC. Its protein product is CASSAGTGVNEQYF.

This clonotype was counted at least ten times. Written as DNA, the CDR3 is TGCAGCGTTAGTTGGTTCGCAGGTCAAGAGACCCAGTACTTC. Translation gives CSVSWFAGQETQYF. J is TRBJ2-5 and V is TRBV29-1; D is ambiguous. CDR1 is SQVTM, CDR2 ANQGSEA, per germline. V shed 5 bases and J shed 2 bases, with 15 bases lying between them. The CDR3 has 14 residues.

The chain uses TRBV4-2 and TRBJ1-2, with D possibly TRBD1 on 5 matching bases. This CDR3 contains 15 residues. Germline V gene lookup returns CDR1 LGHNA and CDR2 YNFKEQ. V was clipped by 1 base and J by 4 bases, with 13 bases between them. The CDR3 DNA is TGTGCCAGCAGCCAAGCCTTCACAGGAGGCTATGGCTACACCTTC. It translates to CASSQAFTGGYGYTF.

A note on this clonotype: A read error may account for a junction end that differs from germline. The gene calls are TRBV25-1 and TRBJ1-5, with D perhaps matching TRBD1 (6 bases). The germline V gene has CDR1 MGHDK and CDR2 SYGVNS. The CDR3 runs 13 residues. The CDR3 DNA sequence: TGTGCCAGCAGTGAACTAGGGGGTCAGTCCCAGCATTTT. Its translation is CASSELGGQSQHF.

This clonotype showed up many times. The gene calls are TRBV7-8 and TRBJ2-2, with 13 bases fitting TRBD2. The germline gives CDR1 SGHVS, CDR2 FQNEAQ. V shed 2 bases and J 5 bases; nucleotides not matched to a gene: 5. This CDR3 spans 17 amino acids. The CDR3 DNA is TGTGCCAGCAGCTTACCTATGGGACTAGCGGGAACCGGGGAGCTGTTTTTT. Amino acid sequence: CASSLPMGLAGTGELFF.

This clonotype was observed a few times. V and J are TRBV6-6 and TRBJ1-5; no clear D. Trimming shortened V by 4 bases and J by 2 bases, and 15 bases separated the two germline ends. Germline lookup yields CDR1 MNHNY and CDR2 SVGAGI (reference sequence). The CDR3 consists of 16 residues. The CDR3 DNA sequence: TGTGCCAGCAGTTGGGGTCAGGCAGGCGGCAATCAGCCCCAGCATTTT. Translation gives CASSWGQAGGNQPQHF.

The V and J genes are TRBV7-6 and TRBJ2-2; D gene ambiguous. V shed 2 bases and J shed 0 bases, with 10 bases lying between them. Germline CDR1 reads SGHVS; CDR2 reads FNYEAQ. This CDR3 is built from 16 residues. CDR3 DNA: TGTGCCAGCAGCTTAAGCCACATCGCGAACACCGGGGAGCTGTTTTTT. Protein: CASSLSHIANTGELFF.

Points on this clonotype: With a much larger clone just one base away, this may be a read error. The CDR3 does not close with the conserved phenylalanine or tryptophan, likely indicating a read error. This chain connects TRBV14 to TRBJ1-5; D remains ambiguous. The CDR3 is 15 residues long. Germline lookup yields CDR1 SGHDN and CDR2 FVKESK. Trimming took off 1 base at V and 0 bases at J, with 7 bases between the two ends. The CDR3 loop is CASSQVRYSNQPQHY. CDR3 sequence (DNA): TGTGCCAGCAGCCAAGTGAGGTATAGCAATCAGCCCCAGCATTAT.

This clonotype was detected ten times or more. CDR3 loop: CASSYSIASQNLETQYF. CDR3 DNA: TGTGCCAGCAGTTACTCGATCGCGAGCCAAAACTTAGAGACCCAGTACTTC. The chain employs TRBV6-5 and TRBJ2-5, with D uncertain. V was clipped by 0 bases and J by 4 bases, with 18 bases between them. The CDR3 consists of 17 residues. Germline CDR1 reads MNHEY; CDR2 reads SVGAGI.

This clonotype has a count of ten or more. The chain carries TRBV19 and TRBJ1-5; no definite D call. This CDR3 contains 12 residues. The V end was cut by 6 bases, the J end by 5 bases, with 8 bases between. Germline assignment: CDR1 LNHDA and CDR2 SQIVND (reference sequence). The DNA of the CDR3 is TGTGCCAGTAGCCCTCACTATCAGCCCCAGCATTTT. As protein: CASSPHYQPQHF.

This clonotype was recorded many times. The chain links TRBV7-9 to TRBJ2-7; no clear D gene. The CDR3 spans 12 residues. The germline V gene has CDR1 SEHNR and CDR2 FQNEAQ (reference sequence). The ends were cut back, 0 bases at V and 5 bases at J, with 5 bases in the middle. This CDR3 is CASSLAPDEQYF. CDR3 DNA sequence: TGTGCCAGCAGCTTAGCGCCGGACGAGCAGTACTTC.

This clonotype appeared many times. The J gene is TRBJ1-5, the V gene TRBV5-1; a weak D match, TRBD1 (6 bases). The germline V and J ends were trimmed by 4 bases and 7 bases, with 18 bases remaining between them. The CDR3 sequence is 15 residues long. Germline CDR1 reads SGHRS; CDR2 reads YFSETQ. Written as DNA, the CDR3 is TGCGCCAGCAGCCCCGGGGCAGGGGTGAGCCAGCCCCAGCATTTT. Its protein product is CASSPGAGVSQPQHF.

This clonotype occurred many times. In nucleotides, the CDR3 is TGTGCCAGCAGCGACGGAGGTCCACAAGAGACCCAGTACTTC. Translating gives CASSDGGPQETQYF. The chain is built from TRBV11-2 and TRBJ2-5; D may be TRBD2 (5 bases). The length of the CDR3 is 14 residues. Deletions cut 5 bases from V and 2 bases from J, with 12 bases between. Germline V gene data show CDR1 as SGHAT and CDR2 as FQNNGV.

V and J are TRBV11-2 and TRBJ1-2; TRBD1 might be the D (6 bases). Trimming pared 1 base from V and 3 bases from J, leaving 12 bases between. The germline gives CDR1 SGHAT, CDR2 FQNNGV. The CDR3 loop spans 15 amino acids. CDR3 in DNA: TGTGCCAGCAGCTTAGTAGGGGGGAATGACTATGGCTACACCTTC. Translated: CASSLVGGNDYGYTF.

Note on this clonotype: Given a much more abundant clone one base away, this may be a read error. The chain employs TRBV29-1 and TRBJ1-3; unclear D gene. Germline V gene lookup returns CDR1 SQVTM and CDR2 ANQGSEA. Trimming removed 7 bases at V and 0 bases at J, with 19 bases between. The CDR3 loop spans 16 amino acids. The CDR3 DNA sequence: TGCAGCGCCGCCTCAGTGCGAACGAACTCTGGAAACACCATATATTTT. Encoded protein: CSAASVRTNSGNTIYF.

This clonotype appeared a few times. V usage is TRBV11-2 and J usage is TRBJ2-5; D gene uncertain. The germline V and J ends were trimmed by 0 bases and 9 bases, with 17 bases remaining between them. CDR3 length: 15 amino acids. CDR1 is SGHAT and CDR2 is FQNNGV in the germline V gene. CDR3 DNA sequence: TGTGCCAGCAGCTTAGATCCTGGCATGGGGATGGCCCAGTACTTC. Its translation: CASSLDPGMGMAQYF.

Ten or more counts support this clonotype. The V gene is TRBV7-2, the J gene TRBJ2-7; D is perhaps TRBD2 (6 bases). Germline CDR1 is SGHTA and CDR2 is FQGNSA. The CDR3 sequence is 15 residues long. V lost 4 bases to trimming and J lost 1 base, with 14 bases between them. This chain's CDR3 is CASSSGVGGSYEQYF. The CDR3 coding sequence is TGTGCCAGCAGCTCAGGCGTGGGGGGTTCCTACGAGCAGTACTTC.

Note on this clonotype: A clone one base away is much larger, so this may be a read error. The chain is built from TRBV5-1 and TRBJ2-3; 12 positions agree with TRBD2. Germline CDR1 SGHRS, CDR2 YFSETQ. This CDR3 is built from 17 residues. In DNA form, the CDR3 reads TGCACCAGCAGCTGGAACCTAGCGGGAGGGCCGACAGATACGCAGTATTTT. The encoded protein is CTSSWNLAGGPTDTQYF. The whole variable domain, filled in from reference TRBV5-1 and TRBJ2-3, reads KAGVTQTPRYLIKTRGQQVTLSCSPISGHRSVSWYQQTPGQGLQFLFEYFSETQRNKGNFPGRFSGRQFSNSRSEMNVSTLELGDSALYLCTSSWNLAGGPTDTQYFGPGTRLTVL.

The sample holds many counts of this clonotype. The chain links TRBV5-1 to TRBJ2-2; D is unresolved. Germline V lookup: CDR1 SGHRS, CDR2 YFSETQ. Between the trimmed V and J ends, which lost 0 bases and 3 bases, there was a span of 6 bases. CDR3 length equals 14 residues. The CDR3 sequence: CASSLETYTGELFF. The CDR3 DNA reads TGCGCCAGCAGCTTGGAAACTTACACCGGGGAGCTGTTTTTT.

This clonotype was observed a handful of times. The chain links TRBV4-3 to TRBJ2-5; 8 bases agree with TRBD2. CDR1 and CDR2 from the germline V gene are LGHNA and YSLEER. The CDR3 consists of 17 residues. V trimming: 0 bases; J trimming: 1 base; junction bases outside the gene matches: 7. In DNA, the CDR3 is TGCGCCAGCAGCCAAGATACGGCTAGCGGGCCCCAAGAGACCCAGTACTTC. Translation: CASSQDTASGPQETQYF.

This clonotype showed up just a few times. The V and J genes are TRBV7-2 and TRBJ2-7; weak D call: TRBD2 (6 bases). The germline V gene encodes CDR1 SGHTA and CDR2 FQGNSA. Trimming cost V 4 bases and J 5 bases, with 15 bases left between them. There are 14 residues in the CDR3. CDR3 DNA sequence: TGTGCCAGCAGCTCGGGACTGGGTACACACGAGCAGTACTTC. Residues: CASSSGLGTHEQYF.

As regards this clonotype: An end of the junction differs from the germline gene, which may be a read error. This chain uses TRBV4-2 with TRBJ2-5; D is ambiguous. This CDR3 is built from 16 residues. The germline CDR1 and CDR2 sequences are LGHNA and YNFKEQ. For the CDR3, the DNA is TGTGCCAGCAGCCAAGTACCCCTTACAACGAAAGAGCCCCAGTACTTC. This encodes CASSQVPLTTKEPQYF.

A word on this clonotype: A read error may be the cause here, since a much bigger clone is one base away. V usage is TRBV4-1 and J usage is TRBJ1-3; possible D gene TRBD1, 6 bases. V was shortened by 1 base and J by 0 bases, with 13 bases between the two germline ends. This CDR3 is built from 17 residues. Per the germline V gene, CDR1 is MGHRA and CDR2 is YSYEKL. CDR3 nucleotide sequence: TGCGCCAGCAGCCAAGTATCAGGGGAGGTCTCTGGAAACACCATATATTTT. It codes for CASSQVSGEVSGNTIYF.

This chain uses TRBV27 with TRBJ2-7; 9 nucleotides line up with TRBD1. Per germline, CDR1 MNHEY and CDR2 SMNVEV (reference sequence). The junction had 7 bases not matched to a gene; V was cut back by 5 bases and J by 5 bases. This CDR3 spans 14 amino acids. CDR3 nucleotide sequence: TGTGCCAGCAGTCCCACAACAGGGGGCAACGAGCAGTACTTC. Its translation: CASSPTTGGNEQYF.

The CDR3 sequence: CASSEIGGGSSGANVLTF. The CDR3 coding sequence is TGTGCCAGCAGTGAGATTGGCGGGGGGAGCTCTGGGGCCAACGTCCTGACTTTC. V and J are TRBV2 and TRBJ2-6, with 8 bases that match TRBD2. CDR3 length: 18 residues. Trimming took 3 bases from V and 0 from J; bases not matched to a gene: 7. Germline CDR1 SNHLY, CDR2 FYNNEI.

This clonotype was recorded at least ten times. The chain has TRBV12-3 or TRBV12-4 and TRBJ1-1; TRBD1 might be the D (6 bases). V lost 1 base, J lost 3 bases, and 12 bases lay in between. This CDR3 has 15 residues. The DNA for the CDR3 is TGTGCCAGCAGTTTAGATGGGGGGCCCCACACTGAAGCTTTCTTT. This translates into CASSLDGGPHTEAFF.

Notes on this clonotype: A read error may account for a junction end that differs from germline. The chain carries TRBV6-5 and TRBJ2-2, with D perhaps matching TRBD1 (6 bases). Germline assignment: CDR1 MNHEY and CDR2 SVGAGI. The CDR3 totals 15 residues. The CDR3 here is CASSYVGAVEGGLFF. CDR3 bases: TGTGCCAGCAGTTACGTGGGAGCGGTTGAAGGGGGGCTGTTTTTT.

With regard to this clonotype: The junction and the germline gene differ at one end; a read error may be behind it. J is TRBJ2-7 and V is TRBV9; D unclear. The CDR3 extends over 14 amino acids. Germline loops: CDR1 SGDLS, CDR2 YYNGEE. CDR3 in amino acids: CSSSVEAMSHEQYF. The DNA of the CDR3 is TGTTCCAGCAGCGTAGAGGCTATGAGCCACGAGCAGTACTTC. Variable domain in full (rest from reference TRBV9 and TRBJ2-7): DSGVTQTPKHLITATGQRVTLRCSPRSGDLSVYWYQQSLDQGLQFLIQYYNGEERAKGNILERFSAQQFPDLHSELNLSSLELGDSALYFCSSSVEAMSHEQYFGPGTRLTVT.

The CDR3 region is CASSKTDEQYF. In DNA form, the CDR3 reads TGTGCCAGCAGCAAGACAGACGAGCAGTACTTC. The genes are TRBV7-9 and TRBJ2-7; D possibly corresponds to TRBD1 (5 bases). The V end was cut by 5 bases, the J end by 5 bases, with 7 bases between. This CDR3 region has 11 residues. CDR1 SEHNR and CDR2 FQNEAQ come from the germline V gene (reference sequence).

The chain employs TRBV2 and TRBJ2-7; D not resolved. CDR1 SNHLY and CDR2 FYNNEI come from the germline V gene. V was shortened by 3 bases and J by 2 bases, with 11 bases between the two germline ends. CDR3 size: 14 residues. DNA for the CDR3: TGTGCCAGCAGTGAGCTACAGACTCCCTACGAGCAGTACTTC. As protein: CASSELQTPYEQYF.